The subject of this entry is one T cell receptor (beta chain). Its antigen is not identified. This specimen comes from a study of post-analysis software for immune sequencing data. Across the study: Some patients lacked subtype; others had relapsing-remitting, secondary progressive or progressive-relapsing disease. Findings and caveats of the study: Patients used about 5 TRBV segments, including TRBV5-6, TRBV5-1 and TRBV20-1, more often than controls.

The TCR beta cDNA libraries carried unique molecular identifiers. TCRdb recomputed calls from the PCR reads with MiXCR, one row per CDR3 protein. The sample includes about half a million distinct CDR3 sequences, under 55% seen only once; the top ten take about 12%. V lost 5 bases, J lost 5 bases, and 15 bases lay in between. Germline CDR1 is MNHNY and CDR2 is SVGAGI (reference sequence). This CDR3 contains 14 residues. What was sequenced was blood. This receptor was taken from a girl aged 10 to 17 with multiple sclerosis. The chain joins TRBV6-6 to TRBJ2-5; D is undetermined. CDR3 DNA sequence: TGTGCCAGCAGTGCCTCGTTAGGTGGTGAGACCCAGTACTTC. This codes for CASSASLGGETQYF.